This is a list of T cell receptor beta chains from one sample in a study of graft-versus-host responses after intestinal transplantation. What these receptors recognize is not known. Some clones are missing from TCRdb's copy, which holds only in-frame ones; the method was immunoSEQ multiplex PCR. Found here are approximately 25,000 clones, more than 75% of them singletons; the top ten hold around 0.92%. The specimen was unstimulated CD8+ T cells sorted from spleen or lymph node cells, collected before transplant. These receptors originate from a human donor who was the organ donor for an intestinal transplant. CDR3s include the opening cysteine and the closing phenylalanine or tryptophan. A D gene is named only where the DNA matches it firmly. Size values are once, few and many counts, or a class for expanded clones, and some rows have none.

>TRBV7-9|NA|NA|TRBJ1-1
CASSAVGGTTEAFF
TGTGCCAGCAGCGCCGTAGGAGGGACCACTGAAGCTTTCTTT
>TRBV5-4|NA|NA|TRBJ2-7
CASSSTYEQYF
TGTGCCAGCAGCTCAACCTACGAGCAGTACTTC
>TRBV6-1|once|TRBD1|TRBJ2-7
CASSEETGVGEQYF
TGTGCCAGCAGTGAAGAGACAGGGGTGGGCGAGCAGTACTTC
>TRBV19|NA|TRBD2|TRBJ2-7
CASSPGLEYEQYF
TGTGCCAGTAGTCCGGGACTAGAGTACGAGCAGTACTTC
>TRBV9|NA|NA|TRBJ2-1
CASSGQRYNEQFF
TGTGCCAGCAGCGGACAGCGATACAATGAGCAGTTCTTC
>TRBV5-6|NA|NA|TRBJ2-7
CASSSGYEQYF
TGTGCCAGCAGCTCAGGATACGAGCAGTACTTC
>TRBV6-5|NA|TRBD1|TRBJ1-1
CASSYGGGRTEAFF
TGTGCCAGCAGTTACGGAGGGGGCCGCACTGAAGCTTTCTTT
>TRBV7-6|NA|TRBD1|TRBJ2-1
CASSLAPGQGAPGEQFF
TGTGCCAGCAGCTTAGCCCCGGGACAGGGGGCGCCCGGTGAGCAGTTCTTC
>TRBV27|NA|TRBD1|TRBJ2-2
CASGTGGKLFF
TGTGCCAGCGGGACAGGGGGCAAACTGTTTTTT
>TRBV7-9|NA|NA|TRBJ2-7
CASLPKQGYIGEQYF
TGTGCCAGCCTCCCCAAACAGGGTTACATCGGCGAGCAGTACTTC
>TRBV2|NA|NA|TRBJ1-2
CASDSLLYGYTF
TGTGCCAGCGACTCATTACTCTATGGCTACACCTTC
>TRBV20-1|NA|NA|TRBJ2-5
CSAREGETQYF
TGCAGTGCTAGAGAAGGGGAGACCCAGTACTTC
>TRBV5-5|NA|NA|TRBJ2-7
CASSLKVFAGPSSYEQYF
TGTGCCAGCAGCTTGAAGGTTTTCGCAGGGCCCAGCTCCTACGAGCAGTACTTC
>TRBV5-6|NA|NA|TRBJ1-2
CASSLGHGYTF
TGTGCCAGCAGCTTGGGACATGGCTACACCTTC
>TRBV7-9|NA|TRBD2|TRBJ2-3
CASSARRVAGPTDTQYF
TGTGCCAGCAGCGCAAGAAGGGTAGCGGGACCCACAGATACGCAGTATTTT
>TRBV7-6|NA|NA|TRBJ1-1
CASSLDVNTEAFF
TGTGCCAGCAGCTTAGACGTGAACACTGAAGCTTTCTTT
>TRBV5-1|NA|TRBD1|TRBJ1-2
CASSLGTGGFYGYTF
TGCGCCAGCAGCTTGGGGACAGGGGGTTTCTATGGCTACACCTTC
>TRBV6-5|NA|TRBD1|TRBJ2-7
CASSYGQGGSFYEQYF
TGTGCCAGCAGTTACGGACAGGGGGGCTCCTTTTACGAGCAGTACTTC
>TRBV10-1|NA|TRBD1|TRBJ1-6
CASSESSQGVRSPLHF
TGCGCCAGCAGTGAGTCCAGCCAGGGGGTTCGTTCACCCCTCCACTTT
>TRBV12-1|NA|NA|TRBJ2-7
CASSIYRRLAGGREQYF
TGTGCCAGCAGCATCTATCGAAGACTAGCGGGAGGTCGCGAGCAGTACTTC